This paragraph covers one TCR beta chain sequence. The target antigen is unknown. The data were obtained in a study of OX40 agonist ivuxolimab in advanced cancers. Study as a whole: The dose of intravenous ivuxolimab that patients received every 2 weeks ranged from 0.01 to 10 mg/kg. Dose-escalation patients had hepatocellular carcinoma, melanoma, renal cell or head and neck cancer.

General study findings and limits: The study did not work out the antigen specificity of the expanded peripheral T cells. Both blood CD4+ and CD8+ T cells showed clonal growth by week 6 at 0.1 to 3.0 mg/kg.

Clones were sequenced by immunoSEQ multiplex PCR, and TCRdb holds only the in-frame ones, with some missing. The sample yields more than 25,000 clones, approximately 78% seen once. This TCR derives from an adult with an advanced solid tumor such as melanoma, head and neck, liver or kidney cancer. Sequencing was performed on CD4+ or CD8+ T cells sorted from blood, taken in a trial of the OX40 agonist ivuxolimab.

CDR3: CATPGTSGRRDTQYF. CDR3 in DNA: TGTGCCACCCCCGGGACTAGCGGGAGAAGGGATACGCAGTATTTT. This rearrangement joins TRBV2 to TRBJ2-3; the match to TRBD2 covers 14 bases. The CDR3 consists of 15 residues. Germline CDR1 and CDR2: SNHLY and FYNNEI. V lost 10 bases, J lost 6 bases, and 9 bases stayed unmatched.